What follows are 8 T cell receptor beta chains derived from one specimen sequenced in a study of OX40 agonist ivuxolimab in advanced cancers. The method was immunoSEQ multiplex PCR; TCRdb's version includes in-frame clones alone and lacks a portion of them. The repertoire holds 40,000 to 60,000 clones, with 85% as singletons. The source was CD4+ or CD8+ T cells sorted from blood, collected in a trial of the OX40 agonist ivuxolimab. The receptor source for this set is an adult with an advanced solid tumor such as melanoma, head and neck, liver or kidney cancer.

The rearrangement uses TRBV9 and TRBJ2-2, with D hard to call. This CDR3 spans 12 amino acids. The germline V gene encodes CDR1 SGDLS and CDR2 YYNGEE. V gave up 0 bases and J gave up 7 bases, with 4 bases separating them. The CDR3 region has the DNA TGTGCCAGCAGCGTAGAGGACGGGGAGCTGTTTTTT. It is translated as CASSVEDGELFF.

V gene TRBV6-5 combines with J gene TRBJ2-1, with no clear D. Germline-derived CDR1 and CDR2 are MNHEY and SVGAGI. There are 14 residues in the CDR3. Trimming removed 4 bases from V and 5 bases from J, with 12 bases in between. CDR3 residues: CASSFAVGDNEQFF. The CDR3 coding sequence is TGTGCCAGCAGTTTCGCTGTGGGCGACAATGAGCAGTTCTTC.

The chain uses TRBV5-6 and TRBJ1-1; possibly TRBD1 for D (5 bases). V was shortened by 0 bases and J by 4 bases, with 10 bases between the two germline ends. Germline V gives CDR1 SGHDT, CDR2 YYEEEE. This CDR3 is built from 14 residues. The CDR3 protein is CASSLGGRVTEAFF. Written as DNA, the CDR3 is TGTGCCAGCAGCTTGGGGGGCAGGGTCACTGAAGCTTTCTTT.

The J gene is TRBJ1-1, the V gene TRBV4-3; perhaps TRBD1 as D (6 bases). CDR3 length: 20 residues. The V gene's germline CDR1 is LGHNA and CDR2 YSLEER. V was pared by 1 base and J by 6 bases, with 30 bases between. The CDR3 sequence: CASSQGDGQLGILGYPEAFF. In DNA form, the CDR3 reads TGCGCCAGCAGCCAAGGTGACGGACAGTTGGGAATTTTGGGTTATCCTGAAGCTTTCTTT.

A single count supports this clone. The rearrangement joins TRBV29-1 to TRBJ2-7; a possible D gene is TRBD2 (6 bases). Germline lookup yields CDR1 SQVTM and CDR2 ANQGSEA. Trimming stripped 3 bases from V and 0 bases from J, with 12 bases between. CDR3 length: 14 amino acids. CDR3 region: CSVEIGTRSYEQYF. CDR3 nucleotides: TGCAGCGTTGAGATCGGGACTCGCTCCTACGAGCAGTACTTC.

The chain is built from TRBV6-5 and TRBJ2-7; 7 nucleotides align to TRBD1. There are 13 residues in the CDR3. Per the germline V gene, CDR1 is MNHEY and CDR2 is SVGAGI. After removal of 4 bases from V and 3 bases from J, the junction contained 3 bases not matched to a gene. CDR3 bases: TGTGCCAGCAGTTTGGGACAGAACTACGAGCAGTACTTC. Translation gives CASSLGQNYEQYF.

CDR3: CATSTDSTGSNQPQHF. The CDR3 DNA sequence: TGTGCCACCAGCACGGATAGTACAGGGAGCAATCAGCCCCAGCATTTT. The V and J genes are TRBV15 and TRBJ1-5; TRBD1 is a possible D gene (6 bases). CDR3 length equals 16 residues. Germline V lookup: CDR1 LNHNV, CDR2 YYDKDF (reference sequence). Trimming shortened V by 4 bases and J by 1 base, and 14 bases separated the two germline ends.

The CDR3 nucleotides read TGCGCCAGCAGGACGGGGCCCCCGTTCCGTACTCAGCATTTT. Amino acids: CASRTGPPFRTQHF. The chain carries TRBV23-1 and TRBJ1-5; D may be TRBD1 (5 bases). TRBV23-1 is annotated as an ORF whose role is uncertain. The CDR3 spans 14 residues. Trimming stripped 6 bases from V and 13 bases from J, with 22 bases between.